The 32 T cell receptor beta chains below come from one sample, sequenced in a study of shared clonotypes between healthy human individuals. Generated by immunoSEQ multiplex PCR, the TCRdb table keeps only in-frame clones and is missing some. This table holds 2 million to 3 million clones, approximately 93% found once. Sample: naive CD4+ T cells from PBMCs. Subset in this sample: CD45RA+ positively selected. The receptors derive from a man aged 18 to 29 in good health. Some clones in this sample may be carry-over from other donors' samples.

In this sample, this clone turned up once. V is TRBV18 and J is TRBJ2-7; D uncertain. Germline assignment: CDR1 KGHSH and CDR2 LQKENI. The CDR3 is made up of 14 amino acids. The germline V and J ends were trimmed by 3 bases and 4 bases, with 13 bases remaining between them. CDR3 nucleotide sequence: TGTGCCAGCTCACCTCTCCCCAAGGAGTACGAGCAGTACTTC. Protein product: CASSPLPKEYEQYF.

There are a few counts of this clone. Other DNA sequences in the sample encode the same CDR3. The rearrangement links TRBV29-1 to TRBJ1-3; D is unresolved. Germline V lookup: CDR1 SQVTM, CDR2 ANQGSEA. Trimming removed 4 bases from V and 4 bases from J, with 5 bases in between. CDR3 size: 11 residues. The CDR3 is CSVAHGNTIYF. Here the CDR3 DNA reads TGCAGCGTTGCACACGGAAACACCATATATTTT.

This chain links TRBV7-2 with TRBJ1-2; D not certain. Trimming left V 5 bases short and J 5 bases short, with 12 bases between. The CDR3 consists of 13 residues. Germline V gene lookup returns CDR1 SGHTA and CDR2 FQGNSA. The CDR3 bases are TGTGCCAGCAGCCGACAAATACTTTATGGCTACACCTTC. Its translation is CASSRQILYGYTF.

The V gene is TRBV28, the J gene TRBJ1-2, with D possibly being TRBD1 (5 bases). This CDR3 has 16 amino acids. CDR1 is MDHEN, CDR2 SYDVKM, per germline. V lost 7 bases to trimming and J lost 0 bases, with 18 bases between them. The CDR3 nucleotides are TGTGCCAGCAAAACCTCCCCCGGGGGAGCTAACTATGGCTACACCTTC. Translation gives CASKTSPGGANYGYTF.

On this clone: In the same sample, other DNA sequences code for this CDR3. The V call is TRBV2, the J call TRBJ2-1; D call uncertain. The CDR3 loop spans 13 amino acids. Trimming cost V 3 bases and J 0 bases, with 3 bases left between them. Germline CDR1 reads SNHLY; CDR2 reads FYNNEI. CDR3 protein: CASSEDSYNEQFF. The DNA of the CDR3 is TGTGCCAGCAGTGAGGACTCCTACAATGAGCAGTTCTTC.

CDR3 in DNA: TGTGCCAGCAGCCCAGGACAGGGGGCGAAATCCGGGGAGCTGTTTTTT. This sequence encodes CASSPGQGAKSGELFF. The rearrangement joins TRBV7-8 to TRBJ2-2, with 11 bases lining up with TRBD1. The V gene end was trimmed by 5 bases and the J gene end by 6 bases; junction bases not matched to a gene: 8. This CDR3 contains 16 residues. Germline V lookup: CDR1 SGHVS, CDR2 FQNEAQ.

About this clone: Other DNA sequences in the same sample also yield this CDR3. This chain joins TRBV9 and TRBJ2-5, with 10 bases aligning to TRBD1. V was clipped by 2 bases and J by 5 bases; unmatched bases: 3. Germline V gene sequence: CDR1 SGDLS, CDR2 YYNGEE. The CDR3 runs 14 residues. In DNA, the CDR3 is TGTGCCAGCAGCGTGACAGGGGGCAGGGAGACCCAGTACTTC. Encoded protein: CASSVTGGRETQYF. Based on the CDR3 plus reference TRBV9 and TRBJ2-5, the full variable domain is DSGVTQTPKHLITATGQRVTLRCSPRSGDLSVYWYQQSLDQGLQFLIQYYNGEERAKGNILERFSAQQFPDLHSELNLSSLELGDSALYFCASSVTGGRETQYFGPGTRLLVL.

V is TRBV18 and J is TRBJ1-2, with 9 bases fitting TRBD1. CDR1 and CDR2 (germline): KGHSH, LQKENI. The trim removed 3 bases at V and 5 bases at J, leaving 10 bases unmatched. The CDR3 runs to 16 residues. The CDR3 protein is CASSPILAGTGYGYTF. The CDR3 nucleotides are TGTGCCAGCTCACCTATTCTAGCCGGGACAGGGTATGGCTACACCTTC.

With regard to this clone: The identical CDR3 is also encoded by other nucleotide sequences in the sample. CDR3 bases: TGTGCCAGCAGCTTAGGACTAGCAGGCAATGAGCAGTTCTTC. It encodes CASSLGLAGNEQFF. The chain couples TRBV7-3 to TRBJ2-1, with 8 bases that match TRBD2. The ends lost 2 bases at V and 6 bases at J; junction bases unmatched: 3. The CDR3 sequence is 14 residues long. Germline CDR1 is SGHTA and CDR2 is FQGTGA.

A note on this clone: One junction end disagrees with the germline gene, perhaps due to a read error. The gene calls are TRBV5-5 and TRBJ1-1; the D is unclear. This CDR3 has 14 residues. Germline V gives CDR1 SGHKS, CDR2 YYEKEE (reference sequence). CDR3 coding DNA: TGTGCCAGCAGCCCAGTTGGGGAGAACGCTGAAGCTTTCTTT. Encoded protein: CASSPVGENAEAFF.

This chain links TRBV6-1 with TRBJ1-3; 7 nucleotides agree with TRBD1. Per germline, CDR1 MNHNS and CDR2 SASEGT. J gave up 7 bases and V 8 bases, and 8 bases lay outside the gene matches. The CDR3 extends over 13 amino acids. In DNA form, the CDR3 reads TGTGCCAGCGCCCGAAGGGGGCCGAACACCATATATTTT. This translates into CASARRGPNTIYF.

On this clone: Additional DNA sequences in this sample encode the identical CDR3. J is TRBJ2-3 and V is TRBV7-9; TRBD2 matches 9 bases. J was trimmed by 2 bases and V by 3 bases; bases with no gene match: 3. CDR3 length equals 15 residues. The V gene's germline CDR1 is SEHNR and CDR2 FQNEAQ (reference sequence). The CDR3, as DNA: TGTGCCAGCAGCTTCGGGACTAGCCTCACAGATACGCAGTATTTT. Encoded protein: CASSFGTSLTDTQYF.

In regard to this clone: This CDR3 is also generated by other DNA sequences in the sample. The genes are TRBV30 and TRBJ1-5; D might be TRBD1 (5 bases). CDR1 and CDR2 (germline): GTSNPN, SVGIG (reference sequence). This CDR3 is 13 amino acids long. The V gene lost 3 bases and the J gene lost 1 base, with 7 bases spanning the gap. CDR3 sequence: CAWRRDSNQPQHF. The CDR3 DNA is TGTGCCTGGAGACGGGACAGCAATCAGCCCCAGCATTTT.

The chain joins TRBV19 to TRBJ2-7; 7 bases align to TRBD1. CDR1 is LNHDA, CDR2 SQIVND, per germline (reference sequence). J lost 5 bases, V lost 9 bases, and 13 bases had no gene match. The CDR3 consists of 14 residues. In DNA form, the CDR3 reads TGTGCCAGCAAGAACAGGGGCGTATCAGACGAGCAGTACTTC. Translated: CASKNRGVSDEQYF.

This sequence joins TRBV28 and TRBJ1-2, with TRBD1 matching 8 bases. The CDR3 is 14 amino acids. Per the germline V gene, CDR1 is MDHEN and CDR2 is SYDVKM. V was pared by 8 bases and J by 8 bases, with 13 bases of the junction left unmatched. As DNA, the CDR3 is TGTGCCAGCTCAACCGCAGGGGGCGAAAGCGGCTACACCTTC. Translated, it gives CASSTAGGESGYTF.

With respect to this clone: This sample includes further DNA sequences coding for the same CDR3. The CDR3: CASTPGGANVLTF. The DNA of the CDR3 is TGTGCCAGCACCCCGGGGGGGGCCAACGTCCTGACTTTC. V gene TRBV28 combines with J gene TRBJ2-6, with D tentatively TRBD2 (5 bases). Per the germline V gene, CDR1 is MDHEN and CDR2 is SYDVKM. The ends were cut back, 7 bases at V and 4 bases at J, with 8 bases in the middle. The CDR3 sequence is 13 residues long.

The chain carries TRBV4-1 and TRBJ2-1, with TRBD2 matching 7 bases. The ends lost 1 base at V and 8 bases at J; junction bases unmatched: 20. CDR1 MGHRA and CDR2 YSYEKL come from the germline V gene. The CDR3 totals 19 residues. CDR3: CASSQGRVGGSLVYDEQFF. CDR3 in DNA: TGCGCCAGCAGCCAAGGTCGCGTAGGCGGGAGTTTAGTCTATGATGAGCAGTTCTTC.

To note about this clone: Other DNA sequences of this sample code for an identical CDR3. Written as DNA, the CDR3 is TGCGCCAGCAGCCAACCCGGACTAGCGGGAGCGGAGACCCAGTACTTC. Translation gives CASSQPGLAGAETQYF. V and J are TRBV4-1 and TRBJ2-5, with 13 nucleotides matching TRBD2. The CDR3 sequence is 16 residues long. V lost 2 bases to trimming and J lost 5 bases; unmatched junction nucleotides: 5. Germline lookup yields CDR1 MGHRA and CDR2 YSYEKL.

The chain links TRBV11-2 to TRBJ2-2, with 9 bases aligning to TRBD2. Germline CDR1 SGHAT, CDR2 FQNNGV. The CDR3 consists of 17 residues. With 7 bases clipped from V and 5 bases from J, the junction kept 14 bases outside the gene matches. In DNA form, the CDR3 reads TGTGCCAGCACCCCAAACCAGGCTAGCGGGAAGACCGGGGAGCTGTTTTTT. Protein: CASTPNQASGKTGELFF.

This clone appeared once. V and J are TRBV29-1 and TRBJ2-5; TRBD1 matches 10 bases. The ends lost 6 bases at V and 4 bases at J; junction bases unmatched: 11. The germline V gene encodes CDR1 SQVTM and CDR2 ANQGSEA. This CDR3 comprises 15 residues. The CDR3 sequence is CSVRRGTGAGETQYF. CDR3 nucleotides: TGCAGCGTCCGCCGGGGGACAGGGGCCGGAGAGACCCAGTACTTC.

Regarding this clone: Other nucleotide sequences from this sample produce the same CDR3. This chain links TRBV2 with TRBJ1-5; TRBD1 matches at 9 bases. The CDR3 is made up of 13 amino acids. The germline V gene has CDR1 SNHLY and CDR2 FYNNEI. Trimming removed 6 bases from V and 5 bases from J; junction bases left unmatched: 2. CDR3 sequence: CASRDRGDQPQHF. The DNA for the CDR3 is TGTGCCAGCAGGGACAGGGGTGATCAGCCCCAGCATTTT. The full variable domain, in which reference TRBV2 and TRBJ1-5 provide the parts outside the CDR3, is EPEVTQTPSHQVTQMGQEVILRCVPISNHLYFYWYRQILGQKVEFLVSFYNNEISEKSEIFDDQFSVERPDGSNFTLKIRSTKLEDSAMYFCASRDRGDQPQHFGDGTRLSIL.

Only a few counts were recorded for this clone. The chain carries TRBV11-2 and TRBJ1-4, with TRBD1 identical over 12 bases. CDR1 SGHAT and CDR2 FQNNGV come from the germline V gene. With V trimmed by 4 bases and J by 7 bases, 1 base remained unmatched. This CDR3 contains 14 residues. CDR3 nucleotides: TGTGCCAGCAGCTGGGGACAGGGGGCTGAAAAACTGTTTTTT. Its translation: CASSWGQGAEKLFF.

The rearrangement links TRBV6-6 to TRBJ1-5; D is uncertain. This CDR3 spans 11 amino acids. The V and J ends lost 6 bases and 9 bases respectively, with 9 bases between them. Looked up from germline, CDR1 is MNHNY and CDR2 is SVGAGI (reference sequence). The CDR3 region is CASSPEGPQHF. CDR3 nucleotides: TGTGCCAGCAGCCCCGAGGGGCCCCAGCATTTT.

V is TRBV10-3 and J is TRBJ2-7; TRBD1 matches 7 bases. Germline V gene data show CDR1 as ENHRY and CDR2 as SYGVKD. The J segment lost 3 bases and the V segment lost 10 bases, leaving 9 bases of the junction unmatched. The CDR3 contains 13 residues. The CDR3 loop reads CASTGVPSYEQYF. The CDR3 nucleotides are TGTGCCAGCACAGGGGTCCCAAGCTACGAGCAGTACTTC.

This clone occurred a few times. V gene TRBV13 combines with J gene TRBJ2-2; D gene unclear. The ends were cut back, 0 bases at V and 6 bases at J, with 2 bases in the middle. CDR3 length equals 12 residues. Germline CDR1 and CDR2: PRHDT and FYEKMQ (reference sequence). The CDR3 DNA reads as TGTGCCAGCAGCTTAGGGTCCGGGGAGCTGTTTTTT. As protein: CASSLGSGELFF.

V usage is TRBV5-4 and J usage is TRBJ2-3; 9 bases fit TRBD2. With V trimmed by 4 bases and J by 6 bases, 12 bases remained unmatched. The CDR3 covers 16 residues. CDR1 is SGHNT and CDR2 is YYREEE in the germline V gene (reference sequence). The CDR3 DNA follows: TGTGCCAGCAGCCCAGGGGGTAGCGGGAGAACGGATACGCAGTATTTT. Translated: CASSPGGSGRTDTQYF.

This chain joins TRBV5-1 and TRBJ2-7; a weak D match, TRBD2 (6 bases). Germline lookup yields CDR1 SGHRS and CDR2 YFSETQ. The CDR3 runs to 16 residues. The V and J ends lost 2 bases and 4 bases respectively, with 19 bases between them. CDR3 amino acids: CASSFRLGSEKYEQYF. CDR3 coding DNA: TGCGCCAGCAGCTTTCGACTAGGCAGTGAGAAATACGAGCAGTACTTC.

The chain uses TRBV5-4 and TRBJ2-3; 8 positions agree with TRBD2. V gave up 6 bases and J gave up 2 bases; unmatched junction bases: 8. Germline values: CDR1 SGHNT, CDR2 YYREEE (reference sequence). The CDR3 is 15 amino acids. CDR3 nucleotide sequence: TGTGCCAGCATCCCCAGCGGGGGACTCACAGATACGCAGTATTTT. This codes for CASIPSGGLTDTQYF.

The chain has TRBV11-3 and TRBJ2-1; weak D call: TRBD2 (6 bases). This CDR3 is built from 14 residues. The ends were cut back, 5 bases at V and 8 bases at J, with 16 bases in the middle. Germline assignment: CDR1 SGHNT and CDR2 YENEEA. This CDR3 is CASSPTSREHEQFF. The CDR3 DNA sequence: TGTGCCAGCAGCCCTACCTCCCGGGAGCATGAGCAGTTCTTC.

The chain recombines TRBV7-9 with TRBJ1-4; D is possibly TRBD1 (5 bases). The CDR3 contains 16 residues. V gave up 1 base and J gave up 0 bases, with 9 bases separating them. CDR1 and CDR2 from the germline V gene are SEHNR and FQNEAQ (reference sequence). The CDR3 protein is CASSLGVGATNEKLFF. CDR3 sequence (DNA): TGTGCCAGCAGCTTAGGGGTAGGGGCAACTAATGAAAAACTGTTTTTT.

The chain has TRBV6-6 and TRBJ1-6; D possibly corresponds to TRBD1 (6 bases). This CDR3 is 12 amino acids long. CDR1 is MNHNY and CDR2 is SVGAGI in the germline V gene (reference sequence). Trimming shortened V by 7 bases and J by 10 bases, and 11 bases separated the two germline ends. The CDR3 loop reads CASTITGSPLHF. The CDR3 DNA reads TGTGCCAGCACCATAACAGGGTCACCCCTCCACTTT.

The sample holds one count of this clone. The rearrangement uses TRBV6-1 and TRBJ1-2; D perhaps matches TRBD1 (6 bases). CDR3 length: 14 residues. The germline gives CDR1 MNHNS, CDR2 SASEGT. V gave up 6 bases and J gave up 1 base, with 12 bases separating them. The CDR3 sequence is CASSAKDSNYGYTF. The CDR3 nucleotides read TGTGCCAGCAGCGCCAAGGACAGTAACTATGGCTACACCTTC.